The rows below give T cell receptor beta chains drawn from one sample of a study of T cell clonotyping in hematopoietic cell transplantation. The method was immunoSEQ multiplex PCR; TCRdb's version includes in-frame clones alone and lacks a portion of them. Found here are around 12,000 clones, about 80% of them singletons; the top ten hold almost 6%. This specimen consisted of PBMCs, obtained 100 days after allogeneic stem cell transplant. The receptor set was obtained from a female patient in her forties who had an allogeneic stem cell transplant from a related donor, so T cells may come from the graft donor. Some clones in this sample may be carry-over from other donors' samples. Both conserved end residues are part of each CDR3. D genes are given only for firm matches.

v_gene	d_gene	j_gene	CDR3aa
TRBV30	.	TRBJ1-5	CAWSVRAGSNQPQHF
TRBV7-2	.	TRBJ1-5	CASSTQGRGTNQPQHF
TRBV4-2	.	TRBJ2-7	CASSQDRDLYYEQYF
TRBV6-5	TRBD1	TRBJ2-3	CASTSGGAADTQYF
TRBV4-3	.	TRBJ2-7	CASSQDASGGYEQYF
TRBV7-2	.	TRBJ2-7	CASSSPYEQYF
TRBV27	TRBD2	TRBJ2-7	CASSPGGREQYF
TRBV5-6	.	TRBJ2-1	CASSSPGLGGDKQFF
TRBV6-5	TRBD1	TRBJ1-5	CASGDRVGQPQHF
TRBV27	.	TRBJ1-5	CASSLGLSNQPQHF
TRBV7-9	.	TRBJ2-7	CASSLLQTEQYF
TRBV28	.	TRBJ1-3	CASSFAFGRTNTIYF
TRBV5-1	.	TRBJ2-1	CASSLVRGEQFF
TRBV7-2	TRBD1	TRBJ1-2	CASSLGTGGGYTF
TRBV6-5	.	TRBJ1-5	CASSPWGGNQPQHF
TRBV25-1	.	TRBJ2-7	CASRAAASYEQYF
TRBV30	TRBD2	TRBJ2-1	CAWLAGTSGNEQFF
TRBV2	.	TRBJ2-2	CASSRLVSGELFF
TRBV30	.	TRBJ2-7	CAWSVGRDILEQYF
TRBV5-6	TRBD1	TRBJ1-2	CASSFGTGVYGYTF
TRBV25-1	TRBD1	TRBJ2-5	CASSEWGTEETQYF
TRBV25-1	.	TRBJ1-2	CASSRGGGYTF
TRBV14	.	TRBJ2-3	CASSRRDRLSTDTQYF
TRBV27	.	TRBJ1-5	CASSNRTASQGVEPQHF
TRBV29-1	TRBD1	TRBJ1-2	CSVDGPDRVNNYGYTF
TRBV5-1	.	TRBJ2-3	CASSPGDPSTDTQYF
TRBV6-5	.	TRBJ1-2	CASRHHGGYTF